This note documents a single T cell receptor (beta chain) sequence. These data originate in a study of T cell changes during pregnancy in multiple sclerosis. Using immunoSEQ multiplex PCR, the repertoire was profiled, and TCRdb retains in-frame clones only, with some absent. The table has tens of thousands of clones, 91% seen once. From germline, CDR1 is MNHEY and CDR2 SMNVEV (reference sequence). V shed 3 bases, J shed 0 bases, and the junction held 9 bases outside the gene matches. This CDR3 is 18 amino acids long. The sequence derives from a female donor with multiple sclerosis, enrolled in a pregnancy study. The material sequenced was CD8+ T cells from peripheral blood mononuclear cells, taken before pregnancy. The chain uses TRBV27 and TRBJ2-3, with 10 positions matching TRBD2. CDR3 sequence (DNA): TGTGCCAGCAGTTTTACCAGCGGGGGGGCCGGGAGCACAGATACGCAGTATTTT. Residues: CASSFTSGGAGSTDTQYF.